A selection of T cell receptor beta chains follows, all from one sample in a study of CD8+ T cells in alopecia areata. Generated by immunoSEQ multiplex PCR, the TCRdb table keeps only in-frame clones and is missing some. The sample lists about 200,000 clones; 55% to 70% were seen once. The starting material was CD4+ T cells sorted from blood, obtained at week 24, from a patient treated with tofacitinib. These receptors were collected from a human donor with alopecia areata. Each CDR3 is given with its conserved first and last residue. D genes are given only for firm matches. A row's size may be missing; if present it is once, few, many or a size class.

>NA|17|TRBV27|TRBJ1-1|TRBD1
TGTGCCAGCAGTCCCCGAGCCCGACAGGGGATGAACACTGAAGCTTTCTTT
CASSPRARQGMNTEAFF
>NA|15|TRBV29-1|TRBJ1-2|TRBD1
TGCAGCGTTGAAGAAGGGGCAGGGGGGATCTATGGCTACACCTTC
CSVEEGAGGIYGYTF
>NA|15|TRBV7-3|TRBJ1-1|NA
TGTGCCAGCAGCCCTACACCGCAGGTGAACACTGAAGCTTTCTTT
CASSPTPQVNTEAFF
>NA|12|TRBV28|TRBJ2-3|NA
TGTGCCAGCAGTTTATCGAGAGATACGCAGTATTTT
CASSLSRDTQYF
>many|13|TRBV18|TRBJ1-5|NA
TGTGCCAGCTCACAAGGCTCAGGTCAGCCCCAGCATTTT
CASSQGSGQPQHF
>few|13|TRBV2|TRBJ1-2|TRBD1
TGTGCCAGCAGAAGACAGGGAAGGATTGGCTACACCTTC
CASRRQGRIGYTF
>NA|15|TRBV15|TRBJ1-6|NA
TGTGCCACCAGCAGAGATGAGGCAGCCTACTCACCCCTCCACTTT
CATSRDEAAYSPLHF
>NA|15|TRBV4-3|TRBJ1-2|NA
TGCGCCAGCAGCCAAAATACGGGGAAAGGGGGTGGCTACACCTTC
CASSQNTGKGGGYTF
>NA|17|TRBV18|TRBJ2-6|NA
TGTGCCAGCTCCCTGCCAGGCCTTAACTCTGGGGCCAACGTCCTGACTTTC
CASSLPGLNSGANVLTF
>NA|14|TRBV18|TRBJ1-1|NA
TGTGCCAGCTCATTTCGGACGGAGAACACTGAAGCTTTCTTT
CASSFRTENTEAFF
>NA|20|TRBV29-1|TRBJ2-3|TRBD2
TGCAGCGTTGGGGCAAGCTATGGGGAAAATCTAGCGGGAGCGGCTGCTACGCAGTATTTT
CSVGASYGENLAGAAATQYF
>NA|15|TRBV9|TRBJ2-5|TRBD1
TGTGCCAGCAGCGTCTTGGGGACAGCCCAAGAGACCCAGTACTTC
CASSVLGTAQETQYF
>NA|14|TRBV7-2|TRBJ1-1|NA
TGTGCCAGCAGCTCCACAATACTGAACACTGAAGCTTTCTTT
CASSSTILNTEAFF
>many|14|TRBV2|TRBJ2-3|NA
TGTGCCAGCAGCCCCGACAGGAACACAGATACGCAGTATTTT
CASSPDRNTDTQYF
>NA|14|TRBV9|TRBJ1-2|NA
TGTGCCAGCAGCCAACAGCCCACAGGGCAAGGCTACACCTTC
CASSQQPTGQGYTF
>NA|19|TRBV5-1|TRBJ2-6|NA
TGCGCCAGCAGATTTGAAACAGCTCAGGAGGGTGCTAGGGCCAACGTCCTGACTTTC
CASRFETAQEGARANVLTF
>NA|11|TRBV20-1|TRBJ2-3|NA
TGCAGTGCTAGAGATAGGAGTACGCAGTATTTT
CSARDRSTQYF
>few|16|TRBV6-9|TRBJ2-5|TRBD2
TGTGCCAGCAGTTATTTCAGCGGGAGAGGCCAAGAGACCCAGTACTTC
CASSYFSGRGQETQYF
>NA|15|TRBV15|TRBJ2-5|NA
TGTGCCACCAGCAGATCGGATACTGGGGGGGAGACCCAGTACTTC
CATSRSDTGGETQYF
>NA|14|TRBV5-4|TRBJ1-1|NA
TGTGCCAGCAGCCCCAAGGGCAGGGGCCTCCAAGCTTTCTTT
CASSPKGRGLQAFF
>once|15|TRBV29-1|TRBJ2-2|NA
TGCAGCGTTGAAGACGGAATACTCCCCACCGGGGAGCTGTTTTTT
CSVEDGILPTGELFF
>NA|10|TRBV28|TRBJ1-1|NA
TGTGCCAGCAGTTACACTGAAGCTTTCTTT
CASSYTEAFF
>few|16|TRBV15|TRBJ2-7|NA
TGTGCCACCAGCAGACCTCCCGGGACAGCGGGCCACGAGCAGTACTTC
CATSRPPGTAGHEQYF
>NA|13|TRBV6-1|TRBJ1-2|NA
TGTGCCAGCAGTGCACGCGCCGACTATGGCTACACCTTC
CASSARADYGYTF
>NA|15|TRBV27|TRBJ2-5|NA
TGTGCCAGCAGTCCCCACACGGCCCCCCAAGAGACCCAGTACTTC
CASSPHTAPQETQYF
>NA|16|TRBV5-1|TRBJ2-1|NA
TGCGCCAGCAGCTTGGGGGACGAGTCGGGGTACAATGAGCAGTTCTTC
CASSLGDESGYNEQFF
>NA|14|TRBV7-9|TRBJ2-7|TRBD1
TGTGCCAGCAGGGAGACAGGGTTCTCCTACGAGCAGTACTTC
CASRETGFSYEQYF
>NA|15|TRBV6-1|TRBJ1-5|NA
TGTGCCAGCAGTGTCGATCGGGGAGGCAATCAGCCCCAGCATTTT
CASSVDRGGNQPQHF
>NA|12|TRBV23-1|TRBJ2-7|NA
TGCGCCAGCCCCGAGGAGCGCTACGAGCAGTACTTC
CASPEERYEQYF
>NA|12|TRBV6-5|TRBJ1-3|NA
TGTGCCAGCAGTCGGACAGGAAACACCATATATTTT
CASSRTGNTIYF
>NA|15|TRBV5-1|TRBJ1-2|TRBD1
TGCGCCAGCAGTAAAAGTGCCGGGACAGGGGATGGCTACACCTTC
CASSKSAGTGDGYTF
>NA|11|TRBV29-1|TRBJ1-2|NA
TGCAGCGTTGAGAGACGCTATGGCTACACCTTC
CSVERRYGYTF
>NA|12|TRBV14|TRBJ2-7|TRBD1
TGTGCCAGCAGCCAACGGACAGGGAGGCAGTACTTC
CASSQRTGRQYF
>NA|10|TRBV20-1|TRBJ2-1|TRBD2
TGCATCCAGGCCCGGGGGGTACGGTTCTTC
CIQARGVRFF
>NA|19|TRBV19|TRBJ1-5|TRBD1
TGTGCCAGTAGTATCGAGAGGGCTTGGGGACAGGGCAGCAATCAGCCCCAGCATTTT
CASSIERAWGQGSNQPQHF
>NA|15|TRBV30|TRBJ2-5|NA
TGTGCCTGGAGTGTCCGCACCACAGGGAGTGAGACCCAGTACTTC
CAWSVRTTGSETQYF
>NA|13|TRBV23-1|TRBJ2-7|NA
TGCGCCAGCAGTCATTCCGGGACACCGAAAACTCACTTC
CASSHSGTPKTHF
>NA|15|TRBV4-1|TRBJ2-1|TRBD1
TGCGCCAGCAGCGCTGGACAGGGGACCTTGGGTGAGCAGTTCTTC
CASSAGQGTLGEQFF
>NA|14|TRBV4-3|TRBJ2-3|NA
TGCGCCAGCAGCCAGGGGGTCAAAACAGATACGCAGTATTTT
CASSQGVKTDTQYF
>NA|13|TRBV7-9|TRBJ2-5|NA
TGTGCCAGCAGCTTATGGGCGAGCGAGACCCAGTACTTC
CASSLWASETQYF
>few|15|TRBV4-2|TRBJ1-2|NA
TGTGCCAGCAGCCAAGATTTTCAGGCTTCAGACGGCTACACCTTC
CASSQDFQASDGYTF
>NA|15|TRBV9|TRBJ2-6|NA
TGTGCCAGCAGCGTACGCGCAGGAGGGGCCAACGTCCTGACTTTC
CASSVRAGGANVLTF